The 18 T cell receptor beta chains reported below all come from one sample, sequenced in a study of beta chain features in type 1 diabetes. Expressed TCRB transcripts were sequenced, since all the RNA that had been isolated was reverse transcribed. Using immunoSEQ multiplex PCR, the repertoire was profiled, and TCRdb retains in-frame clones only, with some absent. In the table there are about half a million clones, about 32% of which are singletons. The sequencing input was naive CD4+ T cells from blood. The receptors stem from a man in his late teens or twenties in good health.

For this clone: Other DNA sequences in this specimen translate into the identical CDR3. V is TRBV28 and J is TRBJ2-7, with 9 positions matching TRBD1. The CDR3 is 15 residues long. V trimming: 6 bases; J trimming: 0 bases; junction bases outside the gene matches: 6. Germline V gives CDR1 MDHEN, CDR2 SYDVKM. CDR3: CASSTPGQGSYEQYF. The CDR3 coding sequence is TGTGCCAGCAGCACTCCGGGACAGGGCTCCTACGAGCAGTACTTC.

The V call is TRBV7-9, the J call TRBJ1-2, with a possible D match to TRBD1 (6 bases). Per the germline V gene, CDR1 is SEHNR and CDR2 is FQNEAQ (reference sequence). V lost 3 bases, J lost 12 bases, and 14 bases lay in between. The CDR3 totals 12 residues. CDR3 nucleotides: TGTGCCAGCAGCTTCCACAGGGAGGGAAACACCTTC. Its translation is CASSFHREGNTF.

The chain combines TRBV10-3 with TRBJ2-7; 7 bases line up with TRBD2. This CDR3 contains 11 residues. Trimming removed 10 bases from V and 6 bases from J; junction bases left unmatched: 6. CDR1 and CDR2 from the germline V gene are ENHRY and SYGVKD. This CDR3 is CATREASEQYF. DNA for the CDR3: TGTGCCACCCGGGAGGCCTCCGAGCAGTACTTC.

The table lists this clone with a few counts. In DNA form, the CDR3 reads TGTGCCAGCAGCTTAGACGGGACAGGGCCCAATGAGCAGTTCTTC. Encoded protein: CASSLDGTGPNEQFF. J is TRBJ2-1 and V is TRBV7-2; 9 bases align to TRBD1. The junction had 4 bases not matched to a gene; V was cut back by 1 base and J by 6 bases. Germline V lookup: CDR1 SGHTA, CDR2 FQGNSA. This CDR3 has 15 amino acids.

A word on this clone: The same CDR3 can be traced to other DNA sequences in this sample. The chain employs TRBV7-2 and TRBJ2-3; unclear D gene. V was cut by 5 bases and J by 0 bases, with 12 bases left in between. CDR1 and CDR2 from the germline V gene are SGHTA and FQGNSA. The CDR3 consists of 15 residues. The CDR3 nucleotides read TGTGCCAGCAGCCGAGACAATCCTAGCACAGATACGCAGTATTTT. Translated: CASSRDNPSTDTQYF. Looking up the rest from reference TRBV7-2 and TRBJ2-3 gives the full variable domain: GAGVSQSPSNKVTEKGKDVELRCDPISGHTALYWYRQSLGQGLEFLIYFQGNSAPDKSGLPSDRFSAERTGGSVSTLTIQRTQQEDSAVYLCASSRDNPSTDTQYFGPGTRLTVL.

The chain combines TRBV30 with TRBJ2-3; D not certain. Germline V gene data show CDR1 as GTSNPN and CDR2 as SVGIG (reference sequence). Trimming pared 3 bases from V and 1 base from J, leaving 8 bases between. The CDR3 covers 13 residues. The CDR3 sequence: CAWRGMGTDTQYF. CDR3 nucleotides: TGTGCCTGGAGGGGGATGGGCACAGATACGCAGTATTTT. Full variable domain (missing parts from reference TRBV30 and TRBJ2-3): SQTIHQWPATLVQPVGSPLSLECTVEGTSNPNLYWYRQAAGRGLQLLFYSVGIGQISSEVPQNLSASRPQDRQFILSSKKLLLSDSGFYLCAWRGMGTDTQYFGPGTRLTVL.

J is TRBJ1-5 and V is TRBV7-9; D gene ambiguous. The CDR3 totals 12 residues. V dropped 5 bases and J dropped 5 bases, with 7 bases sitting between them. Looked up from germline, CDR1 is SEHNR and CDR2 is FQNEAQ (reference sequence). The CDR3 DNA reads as TGTGCCAGCAGCCGGACGGATCAGCCCCAGCATTTT. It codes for CASSRTDQPQHF.

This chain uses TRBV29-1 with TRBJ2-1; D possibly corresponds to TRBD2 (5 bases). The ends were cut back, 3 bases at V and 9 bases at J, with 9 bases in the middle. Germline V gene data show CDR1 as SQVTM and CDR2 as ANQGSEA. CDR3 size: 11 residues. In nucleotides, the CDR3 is TGCAGCGTTGAGAGGGCCACTGAGCAGTTCTTC. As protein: CSVERATEQFF.

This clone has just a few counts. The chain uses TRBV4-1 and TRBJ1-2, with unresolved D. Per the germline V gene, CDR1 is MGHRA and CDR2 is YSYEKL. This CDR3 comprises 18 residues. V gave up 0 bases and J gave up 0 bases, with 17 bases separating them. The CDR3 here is CASSQDRAAGLANYGYTF. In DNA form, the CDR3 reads TGCGCCAGCAGCCAAGATCGAGCGGCGGGTCTAGCTAACTATGGCTACACCTTC.

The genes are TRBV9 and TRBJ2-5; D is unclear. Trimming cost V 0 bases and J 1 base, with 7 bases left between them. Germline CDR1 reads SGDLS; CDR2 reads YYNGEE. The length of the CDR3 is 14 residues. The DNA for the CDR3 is TGTGCCAGCAGCGTAGCTGGAGCCCAAGAGACCCAGTACTTC. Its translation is CASSVAGAQETQYF.

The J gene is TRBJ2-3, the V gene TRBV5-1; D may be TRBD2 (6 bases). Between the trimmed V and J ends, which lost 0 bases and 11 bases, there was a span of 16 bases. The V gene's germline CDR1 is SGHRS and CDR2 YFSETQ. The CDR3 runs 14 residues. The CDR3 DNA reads TGCGCCAGCAGCTTGGATACCACCGGGACTCAGCAGTATTTT. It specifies CASSLDTTGTQQYF.

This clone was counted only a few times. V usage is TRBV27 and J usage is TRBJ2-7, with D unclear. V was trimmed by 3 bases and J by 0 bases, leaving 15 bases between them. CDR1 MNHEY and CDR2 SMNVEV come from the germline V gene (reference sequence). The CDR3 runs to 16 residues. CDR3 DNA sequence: TGTGCCAGCAGTTTGCTATTTTCGGTAAGCTCCTACGAGCAGTACTTC. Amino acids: CASSLLFSVSSYEQYF.

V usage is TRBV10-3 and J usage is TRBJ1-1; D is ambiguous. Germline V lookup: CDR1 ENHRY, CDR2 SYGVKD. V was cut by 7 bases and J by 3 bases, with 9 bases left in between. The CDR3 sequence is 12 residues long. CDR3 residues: CAITSGYTEAFF. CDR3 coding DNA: TGTGCCATCACGTCAGGCTACACTGAAGCTTTCTTT.

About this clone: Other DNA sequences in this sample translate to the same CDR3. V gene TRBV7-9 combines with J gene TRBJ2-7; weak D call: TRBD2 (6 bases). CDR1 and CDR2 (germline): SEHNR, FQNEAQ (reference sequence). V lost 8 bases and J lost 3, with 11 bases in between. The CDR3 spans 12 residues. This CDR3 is CASRRDLYEQYF. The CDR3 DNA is TGTGCCAGCCGGCGGGATCTCTACGAGCAGTACTTC.

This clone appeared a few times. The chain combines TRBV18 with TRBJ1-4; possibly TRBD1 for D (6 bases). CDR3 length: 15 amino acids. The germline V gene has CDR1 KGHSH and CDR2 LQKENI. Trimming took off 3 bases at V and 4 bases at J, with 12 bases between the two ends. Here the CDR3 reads CASSPQTGFNEKLFF. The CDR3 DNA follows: TGTGCCAGCTCACCCCAAACAGGGTTTAATGAAAAACTGTTTTTT.

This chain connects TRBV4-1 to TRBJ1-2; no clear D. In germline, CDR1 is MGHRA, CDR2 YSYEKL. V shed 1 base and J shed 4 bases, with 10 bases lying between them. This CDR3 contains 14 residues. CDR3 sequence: CASSQVSLGYGYTF. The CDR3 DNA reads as TGCGCCAGCAGCCAAGTGTCGCTGGGCTATGGCTACACCTTC.

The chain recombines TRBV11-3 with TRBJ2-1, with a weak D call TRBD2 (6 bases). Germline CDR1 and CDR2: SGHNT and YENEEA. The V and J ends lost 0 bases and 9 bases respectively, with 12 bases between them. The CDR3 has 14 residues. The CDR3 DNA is TGTGCCAGCAGCTTAGAAGGGACTCTGGGTGAGCAGTTCTTC. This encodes CASSLEGTLGEQFF.

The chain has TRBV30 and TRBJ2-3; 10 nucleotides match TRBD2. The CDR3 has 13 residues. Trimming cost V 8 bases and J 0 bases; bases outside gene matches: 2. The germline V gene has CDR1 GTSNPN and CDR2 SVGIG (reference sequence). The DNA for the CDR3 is TGTGCCCTTAGCGGGAGGAGCACAGATACGCAGTATTTT. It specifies CALSGRSTDTQYF.